A selection of T cell receptor beta chains follows, all from one sample in a study of shared clonotypes between healthy human individuals. The method was immunoSEQ multiplex PCR; TCRdb's version includes in-frame clones alone and lacks a portion of them. The table lists hundreds of thousands of clones, 72% of them singletons. The sequenced sample consisted of memory CD4+ T cells sorted from blood. Every receptor here comes from a woman aged 25 to 39 in good health. CDR3s include the opening cysteine and the closing phenylalanine or tryptophan. A D gene is named only where the DNA matches it firmly. Not every row has a clone size; where given, it reads once, few, many or a size class.

D gene: NA; clone size: NA; J gene: TRBJ2-7; V gene: TRBV27; CDR3 DNA: TGTGCCAGCAGTTTGTACCGTCCCGGGAGCGACTACGAGCAGTACTTC; CDR3 protein: CASSLYRPGSDYEQYF
D gene: NA; clone size: NA; J gene: TRBJ2-2; V gene: TRBV28; CDR3 DNA: TGTGCCAGCAGTTTGCCGCGACGGGGTTTGCGGAACACCGGGGAGCTGTTTTTT; CDR3 protein: CASSLPRRGLRNTGELFF
D gene: TRBD1; clone size: NA; J gene: TRBJ2-7; V gene: TRBV18; CDR3 DNA: TGTGCCAGCTCACCAAAGGGGACAGGAGTCTACGAGCAGTACTTC; CDR3 protein: CASSPKGTGVYEQYF
D gene: TRBD1; clone size: NA; J gene: TRBJ2-5; V gene: TRBV9; CDR3 DNA: TGTGCCAGCACCCGGGGACAGGGGGCGCGATTAGAGACCCAGTACTTC; CDR3 protein: CASTRGQGARLETQYF
D gene: TRBD2; clone size: NA; J gene: TRBJ2-2; V gene: TRBV6-4; CDR3 DNA: TGTGCCAGCAGTGACTCCGGGACTAGCAGGAACACCGGGGAGCTGTTTTTT; CDR3 protein: CASSDSGTSRNTGELFF
D gene: TRBD2; clone size: NA; J gene: TRBJ2-3; V gene: TRBV4-2; CDR3 DNA: TGTGCCAGCAGCCAAGTAGCGGGAGTCCCAGATACGCAGTATTTT; CDR3 protein: CASSQVAGVPDTQYF
D gene: NA; clone size: NA; J gene: TRBJ2-2; V gene: TRBV19; CDR3 DNA: TGTGCCAGTAGTATAGTTGGGGGCTCGGCCGGGGAGCTGTTTTTT; CDR3 protein: CASSIVGGSAGELFF
D gene: NA; clone size: few; J gene: TRBJ1-2; V gene: TRBV6-1; CDR3 DNA: TGTGCCAGCGATTATTCCTATGGCTACACCTTC; CDR3 protein: CASDYSYGYTF
D gene: TRBD1; clone size: NA; J gene: TRBJ1-4; V gene: TRBV2; CDR3 DNA: TGTGCCAGCAGCGACAGGGGTAATGAAAAACTGTTTTTT; CDR3 protein: CASSDRGNEKLFF
D gene: NA; clone size: NA; J gene: TRBJ1-1; V gene: TRBV28; CDR3 DNA: TGTGCCAGCCACGTGGGGACGAACACTGAAGCTTTCTTT; CDR3 protein: CASHVGTNTEAFF
D gene: NA; clone size: NA; J gene: TRBJ2-7; V gene: TRBV27; CDR3 DNA: TGTGCCAGCAGTTTCAAAGTTTCAGCGGGCGGCTACGAGCAGTACTTC; CDR3 protein: CASSFKVSAGGYEQYF
D gene: TRBD2; clone size: few; J gene: TRBJ2-7; V gene: TRBV10-2; CDR3 DNA: TGCGCCAGCACCGTCCTAGCGGGAGGCCCAAGGAGCTCCTACGAGCAGTACTTC; CDR3 protein: CASTVLAGGPRSSYEQYF
D gene: NA; clone size: NA; J gene: TRBJ1-3; V gene: TRBV5-1; CDR3 DNA: TGCGCCAGCAGCCCGACAAGCTCTGGAAACACCATATATTTT; CDR3 protein: CASSPTSSGNTIYF
D gene: TRBD1; clone size: NA; J gene: TRBJ2-7; V gene: TRBV28; CDR3 DNA: TGTGCCAGCAGCCAAGTTGCCAGGGGGTACGAGCAGTACTTC; CDR3 protein: CASSQVARGYEQYF
D gene: TRBD2; clone size: NA; J gene: TRBJ2-1; V gene: TRBV7-6; CDR3 DNA: TGTGCCAGCACTGACGTTGCGGGAGGGCGTAGTGAGCAGTTCTTC; CDR3 protein: CASTDVAGGRSEQFF
D gene: TRBD2; clone size: few; J gene: TRBJ2-1; V gene: TRBV19; CDR3 DNA: TGTGCCAGTAGTGTGACTAGCGGGAGTTGGCAGTTCTTC; CDR3 protein: CASSVTSGSWQFF
D gene: NA; clone size: NA; J gene: TRBJ1-1; V gene: TRBV5-1; CDR3 DNA: TGCGCCAGCAGCTTAAGGGAGCTAAACGCTGAAGCTTTCTTT; CDR3 protein: CASSLRELNAEAFF